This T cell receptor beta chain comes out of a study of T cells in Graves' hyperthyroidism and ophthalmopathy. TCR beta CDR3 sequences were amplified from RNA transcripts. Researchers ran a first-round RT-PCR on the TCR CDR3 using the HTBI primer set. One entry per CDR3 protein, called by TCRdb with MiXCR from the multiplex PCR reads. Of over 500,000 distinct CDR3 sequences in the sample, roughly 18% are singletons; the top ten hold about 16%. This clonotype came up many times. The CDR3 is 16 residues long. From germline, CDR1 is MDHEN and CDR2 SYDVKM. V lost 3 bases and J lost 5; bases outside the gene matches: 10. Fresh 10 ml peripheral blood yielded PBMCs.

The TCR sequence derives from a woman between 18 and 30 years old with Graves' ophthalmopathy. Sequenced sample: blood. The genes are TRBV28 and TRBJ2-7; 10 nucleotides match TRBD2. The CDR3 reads CASSLASGRAGNEQYF. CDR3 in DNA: TGTGCCAGCAGTTTGGCCAGCGGGAGGGCTGGCAACGAGCAGTACTTC.